This T cell receptor (beta chain) came from a study of blood T cell repertoires in COVID-19. In the study overall: Sites across the United States, Italy and Spain contributed samples from acute and convalescent COVID-19.

Trimming removed 3 bases at V and 1 base at J, with 9 bases between. Germline V CDR1 and CDR2: LGHDT, YNNKEL (reference sequence). The CDR3 spans 14 residues. Here immunoSEQ multiplex PCR was the method, and the copy in TCRdb shows in-frame clones only, minus some. Found here are over 300,000 clones, around 90% of them singletons; the top ten hold under 6.5%. The specimen was peripheral blood. This chain uses TRBV3-1 (or the pseudogene TRBV3-2) with TRBJ1-1; tentatively, D is TRBD1 (5 bases). The origin of this receptor is a man between 18 and 35 years old who had recovered from COVID-19. The CDR3 bases are TGTGCCAGCAGCCACGGACACTCGAACACTGAAGCTTTCTTT. It encodes CASSHGHSNTEAFF.